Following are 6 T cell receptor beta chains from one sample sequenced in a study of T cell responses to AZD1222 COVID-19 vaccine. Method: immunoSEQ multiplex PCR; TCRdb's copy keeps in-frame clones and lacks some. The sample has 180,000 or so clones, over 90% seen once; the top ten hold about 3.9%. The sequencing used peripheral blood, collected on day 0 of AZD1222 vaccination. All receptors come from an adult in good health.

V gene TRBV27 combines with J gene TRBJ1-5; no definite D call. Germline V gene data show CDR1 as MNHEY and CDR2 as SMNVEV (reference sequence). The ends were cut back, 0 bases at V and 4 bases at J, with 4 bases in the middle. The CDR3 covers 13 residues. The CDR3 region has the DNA TGTGCCAGCAGTTTATCTGAGAATCAGCCCCAGCATTTT. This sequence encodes CASSLSENQPQHF.

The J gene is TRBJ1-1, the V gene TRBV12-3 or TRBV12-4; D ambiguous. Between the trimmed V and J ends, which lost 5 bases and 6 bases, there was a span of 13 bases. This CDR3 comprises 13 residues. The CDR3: CASSLLEIAEAFF. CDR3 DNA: TGTGCCAGCAGTCTACTCGAAATCGCTGAAGCTTTCTTT.

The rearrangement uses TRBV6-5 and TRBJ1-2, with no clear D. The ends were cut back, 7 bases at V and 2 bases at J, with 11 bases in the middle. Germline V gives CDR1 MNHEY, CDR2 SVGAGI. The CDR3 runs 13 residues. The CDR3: CASIPSDNYGYTF. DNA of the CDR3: TGTGCCAGCATCCCCTCGGACAACTATGGCTACACCTTC.

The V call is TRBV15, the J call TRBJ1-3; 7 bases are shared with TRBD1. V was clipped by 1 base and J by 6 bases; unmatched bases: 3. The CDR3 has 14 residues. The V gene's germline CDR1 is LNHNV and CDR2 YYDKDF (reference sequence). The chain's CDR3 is CATSRGDSLNTIYF. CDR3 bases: TGTGCCACCAGCAGAGGGGACAGCTTAAACACCATATATTTT.

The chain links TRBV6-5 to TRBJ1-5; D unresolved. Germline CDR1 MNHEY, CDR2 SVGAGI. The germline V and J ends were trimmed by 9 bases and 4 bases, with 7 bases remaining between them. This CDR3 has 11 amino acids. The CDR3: CASSRNQPQHF. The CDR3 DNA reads TGTGCCAGTTCTAGGAATCAGCCCCAGCATTTT.

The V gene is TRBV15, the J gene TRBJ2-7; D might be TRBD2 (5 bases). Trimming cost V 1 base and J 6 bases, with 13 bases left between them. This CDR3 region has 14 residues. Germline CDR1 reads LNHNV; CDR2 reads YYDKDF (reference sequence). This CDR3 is CATSRGTLALEQYF. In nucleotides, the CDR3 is TGTGCCACCAGCAGAGGGACTTTAGCACTCGAGCAGTACTTC.